Below, 17 T cell receptor beta chains from the same sample are listed, as sequenced in a study of T cell clones after liver transplantation. Measured with immunoSEQ multiplex PCR; TCRdb has only the in-frame clones, and not every one. The sample includes 65,000 to 90,000 clones, roughly 90% of them seen just once. The sample consisted of CD4+ T cells from blood, taken before liver transplant. The source is a human donor who received a liver transplant.

This sequence joins TRBV25-1 and TRBJ2-7, with D hard to call. The CDR3 contains 12 residues. Germline loops: CDR1 MGHDK, CDR2 SYGVNS. V lost 2 bases to trimming and J lost 10 bases, with 12 bases between them. The CDR3 loop reads CASSELLGIQYF. The DNA for the CDR3 is TGTGCCAGCAGTGAACTTTTAGGGATACAGTACTTC.

J is TRBJ2-5 and V is TRBV7-6, with D possibly matching TRBD2 (5 bases). CDR3 length: 16 amino acids. The germline CDR1 and CDR2 sequences are SGHVS and FNYEAQ. Trimming removed 6 bases from V and 2 bases from J, with 19 bases in between. The CDR3 DNA reads TGTGCCAGCAGACGTAGCCTAGCAAGGGAACAAGAGACCCAGTACTTC. This gives the protein CASRRSLAREQETQYF.

This sequence joins TRBV5-5 and TRBJ2-1; perhaps TRBD2 as D (7 bases). V lost 4 bases and J 12 bases, leaving 17 bases between the germline ends. The germline V gene has CDR1 SGHKS and CDR2 YYEKEE (reference sequence). This CDR3 region has 13 residues. The CDR3 nucleotides read TGTGCCAGCAGCGCGGTCCAGGGAGGGGGGCAGTTCTTC. Its translation is CASSAVQGGGQFF.

This chain connects TRBV7-9 to TRBJ2-3, with 7 nucleotides matching TRBD1. V gave up 4 bases and J gave up 3 bases; unmatched junction bases: 1. This CDR3 is 13 amino acids long. Germline V gene data show CDR1 as SEHNR and CDR2 as FQNEAQ (reference sequence). The CDR3 nucleotides are TGTGCCAGCAGCTCGACAGGGACAGATACGCAGTATTTT. This encodes CASSSTGTDTQYF.

The rearrangement links TRBV5-1 to TRBJ2-3; D possibly corresponds to TRBD1 (6 bases). Trimming pared 0 bases from V and 1 base from J, leaving 9 bases between. The CDR3 runs to 15 residues. CDR1 is SGHRS, CDR2 YFSETQ, per germline. The CDR3 spells CASSLVGAGTDTQYF. As DNA, the CDR3 is TGCGCCAGCAGCTTGGTGGGGGCCGGCACAGATACGCAGTATTTT.

The rearrangement joins TRBV19 to TRBJ2-3; a possible D gene is TRBD1 (5 bases). Germline V gene lookup returns CDR1 LNHDA and CDR2 SQIVND (reference sequence). Trimming left V 2 bases short and J 2 bases short, with 11 bases between. The CDR3 covers 15 residues. The CDR3 here is CASSIRGSYTDTQYF. CDR3 coding DNA: TGTGCCAGTAGTATAAGGGGCTCTTACACAGATACGCAGTATTTT. Filled out from reference TRBV19 and TRBJ2-3, the complete variable domain reads DGGITQSPKYLFRKEGQNVTLSCEQNLNHDAMYWYRQDPGQGLRLIYYSQIVNDFQKGDIAEGYSVSREKKESFPLTVTSAQKNPTAFYLCASSIRGSYTDTQYFGPGTRLTVL.

The J gene is TRBJ1-5, the V gene TRBV23-1; 8 bases agree with TRBD1. TRBV23-1 is an open reading frame, and its role is uncertain. The CDR3 spans 17 residues. V shed 2 bases, J shed 3 bases, and the junction held 9 bases outside the gene matches. CDR3 sequence: CASSQGPGGVDNQPQHF. CDR3 in DNA: TGCGCCAGCAGTCAAGGGCCAGGGGGCGTCGACAATCAGCCCCAGCATTTT.

The chain combines TRBV5-6 with TRBJ1-2; maybe TRBD1 (6 bases). Trimming took off 2 bases at V and 7 bases at J, with 12 bases between the two ends. Germline-derived CDR1 and CDR2 are SGHDT and YYEEEE. The CDR3 covers 13 residues. Written as DNA, the CDR3 is TGTGCCAGCAGCTTAAACAGGGCCCCTGGCTACACCTTC. It yields the protein CASSLNRAPGYTF. Supplemented by reference TRBV5-6 and TRBJ1-2, the full variable domain reads DAGVTQSPTHLIKTRGQQVTLRCSPKSGHDTVSWYQQALGQGPQFIFQYYEEEERQRGNFPDRFSGHQFPNYSSELNVNALLLGDSALYLCASSLNRAPGYTFGSGTRLTVV.

The chain uses TRBV15 and TRBJ2-1; TRBD1 agrees at 9 bases. Germline CDR1 LNHNV, CDR2 YYDKDF (reference sequence). V lost 3 bases and J lost 5; bases outside the gene matches: 11. The CDR3 is 17 amino acids. The CDR3 here is CATSRDRGATRHNEQFF. The CDR3 bases are TGTGCCACCAGCAGGGACAGGGGCGCCACGCGGCACAATGAGCAGTTCTTC.

The chain employs TRBV15 and TRBJ1-1; 8 nucleotides align to TRBD1. This CDR3 is built from 12 residues. The germline gives CDR1 LNHNV, CDR2 YYDKDF (reference sequence). Trimming took 1 base from V and 10 from J; bases not matched to a gene: 2. CDR3 sequence: CATSRVQGAAFF. The CDR3 nucleotides are TGTGCCACCAGCAGAGTCCAGGGGGCAGCTTTCTTT.

This clone was counted a single time. This chain links TRBV6-5 with TRBJ2-5; 12 nucleotides agree with TRBD2. Gene TRBJ2-7 matches the end of the DNA better, so the J call may be wrong. The CDR3 consists of 14 residues. The germline V gene encodes CDR1 MNHEY and CDR2 SVGAGI. The CDR3 loop is CASRQTSGRSEQYF. The CDR3 DNA reads TGTGCCAGCCGACAGACTAGCGGGAGAAGCGAGCAGTACTTC.

This clone was recorded only once. This chain links TRBV19 with TRBJ2-7; 9 nucleotides match TRBD2. This CDR3 contains 14 residues. Germline assignment: CDR1 LNHDA and CDR2 SQIVND (reference sequence). The V and J ends lost 3 bases and 6 bases, in that order; junction bases with no gene match: 6. In DNA form, the CDR3 reads TGTGCCAGTAGTATTCAGGGACTAGCCTCCGAGCAGTACTTC. Translating gives CASSIQGLASEQYF. Complete variable domain (other parts from reference TRBV19 and TRBJ2-7): DGGITQSPKYLFRKEGQNVTLSCEQNLNHDAMYWYRQDPGQGLRLIYYSQIVNDFQKGDIAEGYSVSREKKESFPLTVTSAQKNPTAFYLCASSIQGLASEQYFGPGTRLTVT.

The chain uses TRBV5-1 and TRBJ2-5; the match to TRBD2 covers 7 bases. Trimming removed 4 bases from V and 1 base from J; junction bases left unmatched: 4. This CDR3 region has 14 residues. Germline V gives CDR1 SGHRS, CDR2 YFSETQ. DNA for the CDR3: TGCGCCAGCAGCATCGCTAGCGGCCAAGAGACCCAGTACTTC. It codes for CASSIASGQETQYF.

The chain carries TRBV19 and TRBJ2-3; 11 bases are a match to TRBD2. J was trimmed by 0 bases and V by 3 bases; bases with no gene match: 2. There are 16 residues in the CDR3. Germline lookup yields CDR1 LNHDA and CDR2 SQIVND (reference sequence). As DNA, the CDR3 is TGTGCCAGTAGTATGTTAGCGGGAGGGAGCACAGATACGCAGTATTTT. Protein product: CASSMLAGGSTDTQYF.

This clone was picked up a small number of times. DNA for the CDR3: TGTGCCAGTAGCAAGACCTCGGGTAGCGTGGGCAAAAACATTCAGTACTTC. Translated: CASSKTSGSVGKNIQYF. This chain connects TRBV19 to TRBJ2-4; the D gene is possibly TRBD2 (5 bases). V lost 6 bases, J lost 3 bases, and 21 bases lay in between. CDR1 LNHDA and CDR2 SQIVND come from the germline V gene (reference sequence). This CDR3 is built from 17 residues. The variable domain in full, with the rest retrieved from reference TRBV19 and TRBJ2-4, is DGGITQSPKYLFRKEGQNVTLSCEQNLNHDAMYWYRQDPGQGLRLIYYSQIVNDFQKGDIAEGYSVSREKKESFPLTVTSAQKNPTAFYLCASSKTSGSVGKNIQYFGAGTRLSVL.

The chain carries TRBV6-1 and TRBJ2-1, with TRBD2 matching over 12 bases. Per germline, CDR1 MNHNS and CDR2 SASEGT. V dropped 3 bases and J dropped 15; count of bases not matched to a gene: 12. The CDR3 length is 15 residues. The CDR3 spells CASSDPLAGGRFPFF. The CDR3 nucleotides read TGTGCCAGCAGTGATCCCCTAGCGGGAGGGCGGTTTCCGTTCTTC.

The gene calls are TRBV30 and TRBJ1-5; unclear D gene. Germline V lookup: CDR1 GTSNPN, CDR2 SVGIG (reference sequence). The CDR3 length is 13 residues. The V end lost 0 bases, the J end lost 1 base, and 4 bases lay between the germline ends. CDR3 in amino acids: CAWSVQSNQPQHF. In nucleotides, the CDR3 is TGTGCCTGGAGTGTACAGAGCAATCAGCCCCAGCATTTT.